The following is a TCR beta chain sequence with its context. This sample was included in a study of blood T cell repertoires in COVID-19. Looking at the study overall: Collection of acute and convalescent COVID-19 samples took place in the United States, Italy and Spain. T cells, B-cell-depleted T cells, or PBMCs supplied cDNA or gDNA.

The germline gives CDR1 ENHRY, CDR2 SYGVKD. The CDR3 covers 14 residues. Trimming took 10 bases from V and 2 from J, leaving 17 bases between them. Authors' analysis steps: Reference gene primers were amplified, and this amplification served to estimate nucleated cell counts. The table came from immunoSEQ multiplex PCR; TCRdb's copy has only in-frame clones and leaves some out. V and J calls and clone size follow that table, whereas D and trimming were derived from the DNA. The sample holds about 130,000 clones, around 85% seen once. V and J are TRBV10-3 and TRBJ1-1, with D possibly TRBD1 on 5 matching bases. What was sequenced was peripheral blood. The sequence derives from a woman between 50 and 59 years old with acute or convalescent COVID-19. CDR3: CATGEGPLNTEAFF. CDR3 DNA: TGTGCCACCGGGGAGGGGCCCCTAAACACTGAAGCTTTCTTT.